This TCR beta chain emerged from a study of Ad26.COV2.S vaccination and SARS-CoV-2 variants (dated by TCRdb to about 2021). Background on the whole study: Vaccine-arm donors were drawn from COV1001, a multicentre, randomized, double-blind, placebo-controlled phase I-IIa trial of Ad26.COV2.S in healthy adults. The specificity and breadth of SARS-CoV-2-reactive T cell receptors after Ad26.COV2.S vaccination were assessed by TCRbeta repertoire sequencing. Blinding of investigators to trial group allocation was maintained during experiments and outcome assessment. Ad26.COV2.S was administered intramuscularly at 5 x 10^10 or 1 x 10^11 viral particles, either as a single shot or as two shots given 56 days apart. The TCR-sequenced set comprised approximately 30 samples: some 19 Ad26.COV2.S vaccine recipients, 5 placebo recipients and 8 SARS-CoV-2 convalescent individuals. Participants in the trial were split at random into five groups of five each, receiving low-dose or high-dose Ad26.COV2.S once or twice, or else placebo on both occasions. What the research found in general, with its limitations: Spike-specific TCR breadth was higher in Ad26.COV2.S recipients than in placebo recipients (P = 0.0014). The study lacked the statistical power to compare responses across vaccine doses or regimens. After vaccination, substantial breadth of spike-specific CD8+ and CD4+ T cell responses was reported. Comparable non-spike TCR breadth was observed between vaccine and placebo recipients, consistent with only spike being contained in the vaccine. The authors noted that the TCR breadth and depth analyses may have underestimated total T cell responses.

For this chain, trimming is 5 bases at the V end and 3 bases at the J end, and the number of junction bases without a gene match is 4. Inclusive of the bounding cysteine and phenylalanine, the CDR3 is 14 residues long. Left in the record is the CDR3 DNA by itself, 42 bases read in frame from the first base. The CDR1 and CDR2 encoded by the germline V gene (reference sequence) are SEHNR and FQNEAQ. The immunoSEQ Assay was the method used to sequence TCRbeta CDR3 regions. After extraction, genomic DNA underwent amplification by bias-controlled multiplex PCR, followed by high-throughput sequencing. Regarding the original processing steps: To quantify the absolute abundance of every unique TCRbeta CDR3 region, sequences were collapsed and filtered. T cell fraction was estimated by normalizing TCRbeta template counts to usable DNA, which was measured by amplifying reference genes present in all nucleated cells. Repertoire TCRs were annotated as SARS-CoV-2-specific by exact matching of V gene, CDR3 amino acid sequence and J gene to a known reactive TCR set. The reference SARS-CoV-2 TCR set came from MIRA and was filtered for enrichment in COVID-19-positive ImmuneCODE repertoires, removing public or cross-reactive TCRs. Using the MIRA antigens, annotated TCRs were further analysed by specific ORF or by position within an ORF. Breadth was defined as the number of annotated unique rearrangements divided by the total number of unique productive rearrangements, and depth was defined as the summed frequency of the annotated unique rearrangements. Two-sided Wilcoxon rank-sum tests were applied when comparing TCR breadth between groups. This is the immuneACCESS table as TCRdb keeps it, with only in-frame sequences that have V and J called. A part of the clones is gone; compared with another copy, unresolved V genes explain less than half, and the rest is unexplained. V, J and clone size are taken as reported in that table, and D and trimming were inferred from the DNA itself. This sample has roughly 400,000 clones in its table, and about 92% of those were observed once. About 1.7% of the sample comes from the top ten.

The treatment or condition label corresponds to: about 20 received Ad26.COV2.S at low or high dose, single or two shots; about 5 received placebo; per-sample allocation not given. For vaccine and placebo recipients, repertoires were sequenced using samples collected on day 63 after the first injection. In Cohort 1b, about two dozen adults aged 18-55 years were enrolled at a single site in Boston, USA, between 29 July and 7 August 2020. Ad26.COV2.S was a replication-incompetent adenovirus type 26 vector that expressed a prefusion-stabilized SARS-CoV-2 spike protein derived from the original Wuhan strain. As for this clone: Its antigen is still unknown. No quality values exist for individual bases; no much larger clone is one base distant. The same CDR3 is also encoded by other DNA sequences in this sample.

The rearranged chain carries TRBV7-9 and TRBJ2-3, and 8 bases in between align with TRBD1. The clonotype comes from a person aged 18-60 years who received the Ad26.COV2.S COVID-19 vaccine or a placebo. Material: peripheral blood, obtained in a trial of Ad26.COV2.S vaccine versus placebo. The CDR3 protein is CASSPGQGTDTQYF. In nucleotides, the sequence is TGTGCCAGCAGCCCTGGACAGGGAACAGATACGCAGTATTTT.